A single sample is the source of the 7 T cell receptor beta chains below, sequenced in a study of blood T cell repertoires in COVID-19. Assay used: immunoSEQ multiplex PCR; TCRdb lists only in-frame clones, some missing. The sample lists fewer than 350,000 clones, approximately 90% occurring once. The sequencing sample was made of peripheral blood. Receptors were obtained from a man aged 40-49 years with acute or convalescent COVID-19.

In its sample, this clone was seen a few times. V and J are TRBV7-9 and TRBJ1-2; D unresolved. This CDR3 region has 15 residues. Germline assignment: CDR1 SEHNR and CDR2 FQNEAQ (reference sequence). V lost 1 base, J lost 5 bases, and 14 bases lay in between. The CDR3 region has the DNA TGTGCCAGCAGCTTAGGGGCACGATCAGCTTATGGCTACACCTTC. The encoded protein is CASSLGARSAYGYTF.

This chain joins TRBV4-1 and TRBJ1-1; D perhaps matches TRBD1 (6 bases). Germline-derived CDR1 and CDR2 are MGHRA and YSYEKL. V lost 4 bases, J lost 5 bases, and 14 bases lay in between. There are 14 residues in the CDR3. The CDR3 reads CASSPLGGLTEAFF. The CDR3 bases are TGCGCCAGCAGCCCCCTCGGGGGGCTTACTGAAGCTTTCTTT.

The chain carries TRBV5-6 and TRBJ2-2; D ambiguous. This CDR3 is 12 amino acids long. V was trimmed by 4 bases and J by 5 bases, leaving 6 bases between them. Germline assignment: CDR1 SGHDT and CDR2 YYEEEE. CDR3 bases: TGTGCCAGCAGCCGACTGACCGGGGAGCTGTTTTTT. This translates into CASSRLTGELFF.

This clone was observed once. The chain recombines TRBV2 with TRBJ1-5; 7 nucleotides align to TRBD1. Trimming removed 4 bases from V and 4 bases from J; junction bases left unmatched: 4. The CDR3 length is 14 residues. CDR1 is SNHLY and CDR2 is FYNNEI in the germline V gene. The CDR3 sequence: CASSAQGVNQPQHF. The CDR3 DNA sequence: TGTGCCAGCAGTGCCCAGGGGGTTAATCAGCCCCAGCATTTT.

The rearrangement uses TRBV19 and TRBJ1-6; 7 bases are a match to TRBD1. The junction had 9 bases not matched to a gene; V was cut back by 5 bases and J by 8 bases. Germline V gives CDR1 LNHDA, CDR2 SQIVND (reference sequence). The CDR3 has 15 amino acids. The CDR3, as DNA: TGTGCCAGTAGTCCTCCTACAGGGGTAGATTCACCCCTCCACTTT. Its translation: CASSPPTGVDSPLHF.

This sequence joins TRBV7-2 and TRBJ1-1; D might be TRBD1 (6 bases). V gave up 5 bases and J gave up 4 bases, with 20 bases separating them. CDR3 length: 16 amino acids. The germline V gene encodes CDR1 SGHTA and CDR2 FQGNSA. The CDR3 DNA is TGTGCCAGCAGCCGGGGCCAGGGGACCGGGGTCACTGAAGCTTTCTTT. Amino acids: CASSRGQGTGVTEAFF. Looking up the rest from reference TRBV7-2 and TRBJ1-1 gives the full variable domain: GAGVSQSPSNKVTEKGKDVELRCDPISGHTALYWYRQSLGQGLEFLIYFQGNSAPDKSGLPSDRFSAERTGGSVSTLTIQRTQQEDSAVYLCASSRGQGTGVTEAFFGQGTRLTVV.

The V call is TRBV7-2, the J call TRBJ2-2; D possibly corresponds to TRBD2 (6 bases). Trimming removed 8 bases from V and 4 bases from J, with 17 bases in between. Per germline, CDR1 SGHTA and CDR2 FQGNSA. CDR3 size: 15 residues. The CDR3 sequence: CASGMSAGSTGELFF. The CDR3 DNA is TGTGCCAGCGGCATGTCGGCGGGGTCCACCGGGGAGCTGTTTTTT.